This T cell receptor (beta chain) was found in a study of T cells in Graves' hyperthyroidism and ophthalmopathy. This clonotype was detected many times. TCR beta CDR3 regions were amplified from RNA. Primed by the HTBI set, a first-round RT-PCR was run on the TCR CDR3. TCRdb ran MiXCR on the multiplex PCR reads and lists one entry per CDR3 protein. Of around 480,000 distinct CDR3 sequences in the sample, approximately 14% were seen once. Germline lookup yields CDR1 LGHDT and CDR2 YNNKEL (reference sequence). The CDR3 is 16 residues long. V was cut by 3 bases and J by 2 bases, with 16 bases left in between.

Specimen: blood. The TCR was taken from a woman between 18 and 29 years old with Graves' hyperthyroidism. The chain has TRBV3-1 and TRBJ1-1; no reliable D call. The CDR3 protein is CASSHRRRVNNTEAFF. The CDR3 DNA reads as TGTGCCAGCAGCCATCGCCGAAGAGTCAATAACACTGAAGCTTTCTTT.